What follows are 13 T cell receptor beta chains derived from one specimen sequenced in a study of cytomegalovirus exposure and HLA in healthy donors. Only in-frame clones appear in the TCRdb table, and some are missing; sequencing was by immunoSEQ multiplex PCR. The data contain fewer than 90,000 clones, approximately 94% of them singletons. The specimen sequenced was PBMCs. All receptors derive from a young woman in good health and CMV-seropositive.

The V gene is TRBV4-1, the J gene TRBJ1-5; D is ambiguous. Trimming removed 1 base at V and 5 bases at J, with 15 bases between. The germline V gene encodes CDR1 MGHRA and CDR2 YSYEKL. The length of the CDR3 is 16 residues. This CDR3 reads CASSQGGSLGYQPQHF. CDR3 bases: TGCGCCAGCAGCCAAGGAGGCAGCCTTGGGTATCAGCCCCAGCATTTT.

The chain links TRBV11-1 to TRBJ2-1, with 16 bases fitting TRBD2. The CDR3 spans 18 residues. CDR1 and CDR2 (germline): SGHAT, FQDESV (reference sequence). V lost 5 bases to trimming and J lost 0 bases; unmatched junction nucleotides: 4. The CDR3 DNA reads TGTGCCAGCAGCGCGGGACTAGCGGGAGGGCCCTCCTACAATGAGCAGTTCTTC. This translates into CASSAGLAGGPSYNEQFF. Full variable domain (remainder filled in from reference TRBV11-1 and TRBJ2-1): EAEVAQSPRYKITEKSQAVAFWCDPISGHATLYWYRQILGQGPELLVQFQDESVVDDSQLPKDRFSAERLKGVDSTLKIQPAELGDSAMYLCASSAGLAGGPSYNEQFFGPGTRLTVL.

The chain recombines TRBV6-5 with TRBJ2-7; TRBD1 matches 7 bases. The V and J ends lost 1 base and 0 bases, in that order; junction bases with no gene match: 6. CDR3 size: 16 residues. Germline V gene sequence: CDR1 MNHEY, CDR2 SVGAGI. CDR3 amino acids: CASSYLSAGGSYEQYF. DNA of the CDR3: TGTGCCAGCAGTTACTTATCGGCAGGGGGCTCCTACGAGCAGTACTTC.

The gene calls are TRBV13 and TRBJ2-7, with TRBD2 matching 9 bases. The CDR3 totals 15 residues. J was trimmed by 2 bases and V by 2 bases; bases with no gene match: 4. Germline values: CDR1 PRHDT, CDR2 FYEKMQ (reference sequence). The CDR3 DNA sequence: TGTGCCAGCAGCTTAACGGCTAGCGGGACCTACGAGCAGTACTTC. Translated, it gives CASSLTASGTYEQYF.

Here the CDR3 reads CASSLTGTSYNSPLHF. The CDR3 region has the DNA TGTGCCAGCAGTCTAACAGGGACCTCCTATAATTCACCCCTCCACTTT. The rearrangement links TRBV13 to TRBJ1-6, with D tentatively TRBD1 (6 bases). This CDR3 comprises 16 residues. The V end lost 6 bases, the J end lost 0 bases, and 12 bases lay between the germline ends. The germline gives CDR1 PRHDT, CDR2 FYEKMQ (reference sequence).

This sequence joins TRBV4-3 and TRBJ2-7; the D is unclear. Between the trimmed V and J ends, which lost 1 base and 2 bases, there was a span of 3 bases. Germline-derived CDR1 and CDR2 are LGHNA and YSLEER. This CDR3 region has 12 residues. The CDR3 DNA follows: TGCGCCAGCAGCCAAGGGCCCTACGAGCAGTACTTC. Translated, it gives CASSQGPYEQYF.

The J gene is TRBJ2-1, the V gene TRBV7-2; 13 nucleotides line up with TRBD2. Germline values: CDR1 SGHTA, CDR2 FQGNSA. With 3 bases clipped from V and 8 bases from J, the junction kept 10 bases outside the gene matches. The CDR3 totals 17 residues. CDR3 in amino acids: CASSFFFGTSGIHEQFF. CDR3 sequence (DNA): TGTGCCAGCAGCTTTTTCTTTGGGACTAGCGGGATTCATGAGCAGTTCTTC.

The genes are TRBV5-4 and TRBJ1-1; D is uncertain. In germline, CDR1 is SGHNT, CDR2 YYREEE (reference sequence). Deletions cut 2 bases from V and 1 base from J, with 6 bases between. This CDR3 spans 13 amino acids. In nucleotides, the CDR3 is TGTGCCAGCAGCTTAGGAGGGAACACTGAAGCTTTCTTT. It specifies CASSLGGNTEAFF.

Here the CDR3 reads CACSTWGRADTQYF. Here the CDR3 DNA reads TGTGCCTGCTCAACGTGGGGGAGGGCAGATACGCAGTATTTT. The chain recombines TRBV30 with TRBJ2-3, with 7 bases fitting TRBD2. J was trimmed by 4 bases and V by 6 bases; bases with no gene match: 10. CDR1 is GTSNPN, CDR2 SVGIG, per germline (reference sequence). This CDR3 region has 14 residues.

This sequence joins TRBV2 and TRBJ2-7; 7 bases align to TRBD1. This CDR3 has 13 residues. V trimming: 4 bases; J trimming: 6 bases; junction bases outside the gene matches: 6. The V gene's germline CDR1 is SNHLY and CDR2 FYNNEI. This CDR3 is CASSVTGAGEQYF. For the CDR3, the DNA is TGTGCCAGCAGTGTTACAGGGGCGGGCGAGCAGTACTTC.

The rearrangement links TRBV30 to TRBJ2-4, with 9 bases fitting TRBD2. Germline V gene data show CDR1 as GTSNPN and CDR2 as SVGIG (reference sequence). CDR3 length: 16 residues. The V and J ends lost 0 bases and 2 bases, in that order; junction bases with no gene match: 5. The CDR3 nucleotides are TGTGCCTGGAGTGTAGTCCCTAGCGGGACCAAAAACATTCAGTACTTC. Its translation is CAWSVVPSGTKNIQYF.

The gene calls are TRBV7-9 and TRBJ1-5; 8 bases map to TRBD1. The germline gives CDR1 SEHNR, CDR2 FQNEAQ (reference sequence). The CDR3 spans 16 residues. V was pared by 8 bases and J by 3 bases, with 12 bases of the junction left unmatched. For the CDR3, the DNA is TGTGCCAGCGACAGGGGAGGTGGGTTTAACAATCAGCCCCAGCATTTT. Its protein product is CASDRGGGFNNQPQHF.

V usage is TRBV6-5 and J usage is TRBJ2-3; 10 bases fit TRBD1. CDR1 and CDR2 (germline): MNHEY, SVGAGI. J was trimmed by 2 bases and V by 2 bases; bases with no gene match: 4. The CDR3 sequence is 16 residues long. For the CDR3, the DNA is TGTGCCAGCAGTTACGGGACAGGGGCACCCACAGATACGCAGTATTTT. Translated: CASSYGTGAPTDTQYF.